This passage covers 20 T cell receptor beta chains from one sample sequenced in a study of long-term antiretroviral therapy in people with HIV. At survey level, the immunoSEQ assay was run in its v3.0 version. Produced via immunoSEQ multiplex PCR; TCRdb's table is partial and in-frame only. The sample holds 20,000 to 25,000 clones; more than 70% are singletons and the top ten take about 4.5%. The source was unsorted PBMCs, collected 1.3 years after starting antiretroviral therapy. The source of these receptors is a man aged 55-75 years with HIV.

V gene TRBV29-1 combines with J gene TRBJ1-5; D is ambiguous. Germline values: CDR1 SQVTM, CDR2 ANQGSEA. The CDR3 covers 12 residues. The V end was cut by 6 bases, the J end by 4 bases, with 10 bases between. The CDR3 DNA reads as TGCAGCGTCGGGGAGGCGAATCAGCCCCAGCATTTT. This translates into CSVGEANQPQHF. Based on the CDR3 plus reference TRBV29-1 and TRBJ1-5, the full variable domain is SAVISQKPSRDICQRGTSLTIQCQVDSQVTMMFWYRQQPGQSLTLIATANQGSEATYESGFVIDKFPISRPNLTFSTLTVSNMSPEDSSIYLCSVGEANQPQHFGDGTRLSIL.

This clone was seen only a few times. The V gene is TRBV2, the J gene TRBJ2-1; 8 nucleotides align to TRBD1. This CDR3 is 13 amino acids long. Looked up from germline, CDR1 is SNHLY and CDR2 is FYNNEI. Trimming cost V 4 bases and J 8 bases; bases outside gene matches: 4. The CDR3: CASSAQGVDEQFF. CDR3 DNA sequence: TGTGCCAGCAGTGCACAGGGGGTGGATGAGCAGTTCTTC.

V is TRBV6-5 and J is TRBJ2-7; 12 nucleotides line up with TRBD1. V was clipped by 0 bases and J by 5 bases; unmatched bases: 5. The length of the CDR3 is 16 residues. Germline values: CDR1 MNHEY, CDR2 SVGAGI. The DNA of the CDR3 is TGTGCCAGCAGTTACTCGGTGGGACAGGGGGCCCACGAGCAGTACTTC. Residues: CASSYSVGQGAHEQYF.

The chain carries TRBV10-3 and TRBJ2-3, with 10 bases matching TRBD2. With V trimmed by 0 bases and J by 4 bases, 4 bases remained unmatched. CDR1 is ENHRY, CDR2 SYGVKD, per germline. The CDR3 runs 16 residues. As DNA, the CDR3 is TGTGCCATCAGTGAGTCGAGCGGGGGGGCTGCAGATACGCAGTATTTT. Protein product: CAISESSGGAADTQYF.

The V gene is TRBV6-1, the J gene TRBJ2-7; D tentatively fits TRBD1 or TRBD2 (6 bases each). CDR1 MNHNS and CDR2 SASEGT come from the germline V gene. The CDR3 extends over 14 amino acids. Trimming cost V 8 bases and J 6 bases, with 20 bases left between them. The CDR3 protein is CASQVGGTQIEQYF. CDR3 sequence (DNA): TGTGCCAGCCAAGTGGGGGGCACGCAAATCGAGCAGTACTTC.

The gene calls are TRBV12-5 and TRBJ1-2; no clear D gene. Between the trimmed V and J ends, which lost 5 bases and 0 bases, there was a span of 19 bases. The V gene's germline CDR1 is LGHNT and CDR2 FRNRAP. The CDR3 is made up of 17 amino acids. DNA of the CDR3: TGTGCTAGTGGTGGTTCGGACGCTGGGGATGCTAACTATGGCTACACCTTC. Its protein product is CASGGSDAGDANYGYTF.

This chain uses TRBV4-1 with TRBJ2-5; no definite D call. V was trimmed by 0 bases and J by 5 bases, leaving 10 bases between them. This CDR3 contains 14 residues. CDR1 is MGHRA, CDR2 YSYEKL, per germline. CDR3 sequence (DNA): TGCGCCAGCAGCCAAGAGGCTCTGGGGGAGACCCAGTACTTC. Protein product: CASSQEALGETQYF.

The V gene is TRBV5-1, the J gene TRBJ2-3, with 11 bases identical to TRBD2. The V gene end was trimmed by 4 bases and the J gene end by 3 bases; junction bases not matched to a gene: 4. CDR1 is SGHRS and CDR2 is YFSETQ in the germline V gene. CDR3 size: 15 residues. This CDR3 reads CASSPLAGVTDTQYF. The CDR3 coding sequence is TGCGCCAGCAGCCCACTAGCGGGGGTAACAGATACGCAGTATTTT. Supplemented by reference TRBV5-1 and TRBJ2-3, the full variable domain reads KAGVTQTPRYLIKTRGQQVTLSCSPISGHRSVSWYQQTPGQGLQFLFEYFSETQRNKGNFPGRFSGRQFSNSRSEMNVSTLELGDSALYLCASSPLAGVTDTQYFGPGTRLTVL.

The rearrangement links TRBV2 to TRBJ1-6; a possible D gene is TRBD1 (6 bases). CDR1 is SNHLY and CDR2 is FYNNEI in the germline V gene. This CDR3 region has 15 residues. With 2 bases removed from V and 10 bases from J, the gap between germline ends came to 15 bases. This CDR3 is CASSELAGVGSPLHF. The CDR3 DNA reads as TGTGCCAGCAGTGAATTGGCAGGGGTAGGGTCACCCCTCCACTTT. Full variable domain (rest looked up from reference TRBV2 and TRBJ1-6): EPEVTQTPSHQVTQMGQEVILRCVPISNHLYFYWYRQILGQKVEFLVSFYNNEISEKSEIFDDQFSVERPDGSNFTLKIRSTKLEDSAMYFCASSELAGVGSPLHFGNGTRLTVT.

The rearrangement joins TRBV6-5 to TRBJ1-2, with D possibly matching TRBD1 (5 bases). CDR3 length equals 15 residues. Germline V CDR1 and CDR2: MNHEY, SVGAGI. V was pared by 1 base and J by 1 base, with 10 bases between. The CDR3, as DNA: TGTGCCAGCAGTTACTTCCCGCAGGGTAACTATGGCTACACCTTC. It codes for CASSYFPQGNYGYTF.

The V gene is TRBV13, the J gene TRBJ2-7; 8 positions match TRBD1. The CDR3 has 16 amino acids. The ends lost 0 bases at V and 2 bases at J; junction bases unmatched: 6. From germline, CDR1 is PRHDT and CDR2 FYEKMQ (reference sequence). DNA for the CDR3: TGTGCCAGCAGCTTAGGACCCGACAGGGGTACCTACGAGCAGTACTTC. Translation: CASSLGPDRGTYEQYF.

J is TRBJ2-7 and V is TRBV29-1; no firm D call. Germline-derived CDR1 and CDR2 are SQVTM and ANQGSEA. The CDR3 totals 10 residues. Between the trimmed V and J ends, which lost 4 bases and 6 bases, there was a span of 7 bases. The CDR3 here is CSVVIREQYF. CDR3 coding DNA: TGCAGCGTTGTTATTCGCGAGCAGTACTTC.

The chain couples TRBV29-1 to TRBJ1-3; tentatively, D is TRBD1 (6 bases). Trimming took 7 bases from V and 2 from J, leaving 9 bases between them. CDR1 is SQVTM and CDR2 is ANQGSEA in the germline V gene. The CDR3 has 12 residues. CDR3 amino acids: CSGGTPGNTIYF. In nucleotides, the CDR3 is TGCAGCGGTGGGACACCTGGAAACACCATATATTTT.

The chain is built from TRBV5-1 and TRBJ2-5, with TRBD2 matching over 11 bases. Germline V gene data show CDR1 as SGHRS and CDR2 as YFSETQ. The CDR3 is made up of 15 amino acids. V was pared by 3 bases and J by 5 bases, with 6 bases of the junction left unmatched. The CDR3 coding sequence is TGCGCCAGCAGCTCGCTAGCGGGAGGTGGGGAGACCCAGTACTTC. Translated, it gives CASSSLAGGGETQYF.

The V gene is TRBV5-1, the J gene TRBJ1-3; 9 bases are shared with TRBD1. V gave up 4 bases and J gave up 4 bases; unmatched junction bases: 6. The germline CDR1 and CDR2 sequences are SGHRS and YFSETQ. The CDR3 totals 15 residues. The CDR3 DNA sequence: TGCGCCAGCAGCCCTGTGGGACAGGGAGGAAACACCATATATTTT. As protein: CASSPVGQGGNTIYF.

The chain joins TRBV18 to TRBJ2-2; tentative D call: TRBD2 (6 bases). CDR3 length: 16 residues. Trimming took 3 bases from V and 7 from J, leaving 18 bases between them. The germline V gene has CDR1 KGHSH and CDR2 LQKENI. The CDR3 here is CASSPTSAVFSGELFF. CDR3 nucleotides: TGTGCCAGCTCACCGACTAGTGCCGTGTTCAGCGGGGAGCTGTTTTTT.

The chain links TRBV11-2 to TRBJ2-1; D not certain. Germline lookup yields CDR1 SGHAT and CDR2 FQNNGV. Trimming stripped 1 base from V and 9 bases from J, with 16 bases between. The CDR3 spans 15 residues. The CDR3 nucleotides are TGTGCCAGCAGCTTAGTTGTCCTTGCCCGCCTTGAGCAGTTCTTC. Its translation: CASSLVVLARLEQFF.

This sequence joins TRBV18 and TRBJ1-5; TRBD1 agrees at 8 bases. Per the germline V gene, CDR1 is KGHSH and CDR2 is LQKENI. V was pared by 3 bases and J by 6 bases, with 7 bases of the junction left unmatched. The CDR3 spans 15 residues. The CDR3 DNA follows: TGTGCCAGCTCACCGTCACAGGGGGGAATTCAGCCCCAGCATTTT. Protein: CASSPSQGGIQPQHF.

The chain carries TRBV15 and TRBJ1-2, with D unresolved. The CDR3 runs 15 residues. The germline gives CDR1 LNHNV, CDR2 YYDKDF (reference sequence). V was pared by 0 bases and J by 5 bases, with 13 bases between. CDR3 in DNA: TGTGCCACCAGCAGAGATTTAACCAGCATTTATGGCTACACCTTC. Protein: CATSRDLTSIYGYTF.

The V call is TRBV5-1, the J call TRBJ2-3, with D perhaps TRBD1 or TRBD2 (6 bases each). CDR3 length: 15 amino acids. Deletions cut 4 bases from V and 5 bases from J, with 17 bases between. From germline, CDR1 is SGHRS and CDR2 YFSETQ. CDR3 coding DNA: TGCGCCAGCAGCCAGGGATCGGGGGCCGTAGATACGCAGTATTTT. Protein product: CASSQGSGAVDTQYF.